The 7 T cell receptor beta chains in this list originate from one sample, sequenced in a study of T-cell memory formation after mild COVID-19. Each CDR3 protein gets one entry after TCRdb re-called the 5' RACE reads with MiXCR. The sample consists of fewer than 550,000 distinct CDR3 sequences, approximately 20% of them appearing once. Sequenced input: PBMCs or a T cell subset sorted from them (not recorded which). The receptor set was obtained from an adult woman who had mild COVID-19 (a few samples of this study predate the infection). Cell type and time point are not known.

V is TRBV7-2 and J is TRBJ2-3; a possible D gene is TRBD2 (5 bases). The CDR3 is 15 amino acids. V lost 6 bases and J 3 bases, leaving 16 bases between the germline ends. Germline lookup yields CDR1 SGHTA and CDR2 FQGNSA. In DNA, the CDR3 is TGTGCCAGCAGATCAGACTGGGAGAGGACAGATACGCAGTATTTT. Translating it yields CASRSDWERTDTQYF.

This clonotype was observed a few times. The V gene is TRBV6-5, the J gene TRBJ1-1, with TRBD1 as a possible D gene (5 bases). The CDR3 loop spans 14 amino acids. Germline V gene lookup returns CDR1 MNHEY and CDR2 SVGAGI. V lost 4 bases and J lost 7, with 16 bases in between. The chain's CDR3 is CASSSHSGWGEAFF. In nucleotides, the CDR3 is TGTGCCAGCAGTTCACACTCAGGGTGGGGTGAAGCTTTCTTT.

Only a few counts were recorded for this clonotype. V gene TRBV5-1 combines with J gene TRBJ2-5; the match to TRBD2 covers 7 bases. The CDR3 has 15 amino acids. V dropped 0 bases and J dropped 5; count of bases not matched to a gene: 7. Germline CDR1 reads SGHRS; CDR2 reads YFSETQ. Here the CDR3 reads CASSLATREGETQYF. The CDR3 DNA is TGCGCCAGCAGCTTGGCCACCAGGGAGGGTGAGACCCAGTACTTC.

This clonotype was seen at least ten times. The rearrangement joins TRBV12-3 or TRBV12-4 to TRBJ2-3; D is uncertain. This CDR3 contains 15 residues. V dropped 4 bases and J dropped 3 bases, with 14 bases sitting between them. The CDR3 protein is CASSYSPFGTDTQYF. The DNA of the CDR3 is TGTGCCAGCAGTTATAGCCCCTTCGGTACAGATACGCAGTATTTT.

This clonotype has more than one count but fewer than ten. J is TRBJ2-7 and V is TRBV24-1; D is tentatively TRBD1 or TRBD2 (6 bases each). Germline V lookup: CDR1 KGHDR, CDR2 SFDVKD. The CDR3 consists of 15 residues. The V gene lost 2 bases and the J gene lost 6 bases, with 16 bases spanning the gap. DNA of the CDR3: TGTGCCACCAGTGATTGGGGGGCGACAGGCTCCGAGCAGTACTTC. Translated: CATSDWGATGSEQYF.

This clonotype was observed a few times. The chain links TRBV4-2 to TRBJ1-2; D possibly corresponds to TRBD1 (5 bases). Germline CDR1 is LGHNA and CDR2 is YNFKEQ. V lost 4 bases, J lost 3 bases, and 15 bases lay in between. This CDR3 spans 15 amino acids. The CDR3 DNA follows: TGTGCCAGCAGCCCCCACCAGGGTACGGACTATGGCTACACCTTC. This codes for CASSPHQGTDYGYTF.

The CDR3 reads CASSLWGTPTGELFF. In DNA form, the CDR3 reads TGTGCCAGCAGCTTATGGGGCACCCCGACCGGGGAGCTGTTTTTT. The chain couples TRBV7-2 to TRBJ2-2; a possible D gene is TRBD1 (5 bases). CDR1 is SGHTA, CDR2 FQGNSA, per germline. CDR3 length: 15 residues. V shed 2 bases and J shed 5 bases, with 12 bases lying between them.